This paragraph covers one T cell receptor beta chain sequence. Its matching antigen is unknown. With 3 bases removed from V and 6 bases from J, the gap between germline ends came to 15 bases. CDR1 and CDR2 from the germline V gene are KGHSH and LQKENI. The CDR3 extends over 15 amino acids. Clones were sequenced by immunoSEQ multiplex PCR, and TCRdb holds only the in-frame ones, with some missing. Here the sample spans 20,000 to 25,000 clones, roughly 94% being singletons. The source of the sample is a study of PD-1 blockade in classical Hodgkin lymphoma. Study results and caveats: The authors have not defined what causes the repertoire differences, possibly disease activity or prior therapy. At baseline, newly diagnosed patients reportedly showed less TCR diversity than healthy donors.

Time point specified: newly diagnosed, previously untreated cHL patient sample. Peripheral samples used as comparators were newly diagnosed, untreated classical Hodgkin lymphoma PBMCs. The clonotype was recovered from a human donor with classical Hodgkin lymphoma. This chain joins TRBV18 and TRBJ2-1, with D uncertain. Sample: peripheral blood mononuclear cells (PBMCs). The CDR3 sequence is CASSPLWSYGNEQFF. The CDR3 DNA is TGTGCCAGCTCACCTCTCTGGTCCTACGGCAATGAGCAGTTCTTC.